Listed below are T cell receptor beta chains from one sample, sequenced in a study of cytomegalovirus exposure and HLA in healthy donors. TCRdb's copy holds only in-frame clones and misses some; the assay was immunoSEQ multiplex PCR. The table lists about 160,000 clones, roughly 74% of them singletons. Sample: PBMCs. The receptors stem from a male donor in good health and CMV-seronegative. CDR3s include the opening cysteine and the closing phenylalanine or tryptophan. Each record gives: CDR3 DNA, CDR3 protein, clone size, J gene, D gene, V gene. D genes are given only for firm matches. The size field is filled for only some rows; it gives once, few, many or a size class.

CDR3nt: TGTGCCAGCAGCCGAGGACAGACCCTTCGCGAGCAGTACTTC
CDR3aa: CASSRGQTLREQYF
abundance: .
j_gene: TRBJ2-7
d_gene: .
v_gene: TRBV5-6

CDR3nt: TGTGCCAGTCAAACAGGAGACTATGGCTACACCTTC
CDR3aa: CASQTGDYGYTF
abundance: once
j_gene: TRBJ1-2
d_gene: .
v_gene: TRBV19

CDR3nt: TGCGCCAGCAGCTCAAAAGGGACTAGCGGGGGCTACAATGAGCAGTTCTTC
CDR3aa: CASSSKGTSGGYNEQFF
abundance: .
j_gene: TRBJ2-1
d_gene: TRBD2
v_gene: TRBV5-1

CDR3nt: TGCAGGGGAGATGAAGCTTTCTTT
CDR3aa: CRGDEAFF
abundance: few
j_gene: TRBJ1-1
d_gene: .
v_gene: TRBV20-1

CDR3nt: TGTGCCAGCAGCCTAGGGACACTTTCCTACAATGAGCAGTTCTTC
CDR3aa: CASSLGTLSYNEQFF
abundance: .
j_gene: TRBJ2-1
d_gene: .
v_gene: TRBV7-3

CDR3nt: TGCGCCAGCAGCTTATCAGCGGGGGGCCGCAATGAGCAGTTCTTC
CDR3aa: CASSLSAGGRNEQFF
abundance: .
j_gene: TRBJ2-1
d_gene: TRBD2
v_gene: TRBV5-1

CDR3nt: TGCGCCAGCAGCTTGCCCACAGGGGCGGTTAATTCACCCCTCCACTTT
CDR3aa: CASSLPTGAVNSPLHF
abundance: .
j_gene: TRBJ1-6
d_gene: TRBD1
v_gene: TRBV5-1

CDR3nt: TGTGCCTGGAGTGGGGTGGGGGGAGGGAACACCGGGGAGCTGTTTTTT
CDR3aa: CAWSGVGGGNTGELFF
abundance: .
j_gene: TRBJ2-2
d_gene: .
v_gene: TRBV30

CDR3nt: TGCAGCGTTGAGGGGGGTTATGACATTCAGTACTTC
CDR3aa: CSVEGGYDIQYF
abundance: .
j_gene: TRBJ2-4
d_gene: .
v_gene: TRBV29-1

CDR3nt: TGTGCCAGCAGCACTCAGGGGTTTGGGCAGTTCTTC
CDR3aa: CASSTQGFGQFF
abundance: .
j_gene: TRBJ2-1
d_gene: .
v_gene: TRBV28

CDR3nt: TGTGCCAGCAGCTTAGGGACAGGGAGCTCCTACGAGCAGTACTTC
CDR3aa: CASSLGTGSSYEQYF
abundance: .
j_gene: TRBJ2-7
d_gene: TRBD1
v_gene: TRBV9

CDR3nt: TGTGCCAGTAGTTTTAGGGGGGGAAAGAACGAGCAGTACTTC
CDR3aa: CASSFRGGKNEQYF
abundance: .
j_gene: TRBJ2-7
d_gene: .
v_gene: TRBV19

CDR3nt: TGCAGCCCCCCAGAAGTATCGTCGGGAGGGCTAGCCAAAAACATTCAGTACTTC
CDR3aa: CSPPEVSSGGLAKNIQYF
abundance: once
j_gene: TRBJ2-4
d_gene: TRBD2
v_gene: TRBV29-1

CDR3nt: TGTGCCAGCTCACCATGGGGGACAGGGTTAAATGAAAAACTGTTTTTT
CDR3aa: CASSPWGTGLNEKLFF
abundance: .
j_gene: TRBJ1-4
d_gene: TRBD1
v_gene: TRBV18

CDR3nt: TGTGCCAGCAGCTTAGCGGAGGGGGCAGTTACGCAGTATTTT
CDR3aa: CASSLAEGAVTQYF
abundance: once
j_gene: TRBJ2-3
d_gene: .
v_gene: TRBV7-6

CDR3nt: TGTGCCAGCCGGGACAGGGTCTCGAGCGACGGTTCACCCCTCCACTTT
CDR3aa: CASRDRVSSDGSPLHF
abundance: once
j_gene: TRBJ1-6
d_gene: TRBD1
v_gene: TRBV4-2

CDR3nt: TGTGCCAGCAGCCCGAGGGACAGCCCTATTTACAATGAGCAGTTCTTC
CDR3aa: CASSPRDSPIYNEQFF
abundance: .
j_gene: TRBJ2-1
d_gene: TRBD1
v_gene: TRBV11-3

CDR3nt: TGTGCCAGCAAAGGGACAGGCGGGGAAAACATTCAGTACTTC
CDR3aa: CASKGTGGENIQYF
abundance: few
j_gene: TRBJ2-4
d_gene: TRBD1
v_gene: TRBV6-1

CDR3nt: TGTGCCAGCAGTCCCCAGACAGGGTTGGTGGGCAATCAGCCCCAGCATTTT
CDR3aa: CASSPQTGLVGNQPQHF
abundance: .
j_gene: TRBJ1-5
d_gene: TRBD1
v_gene: TRBV27

CDR3nt: TGTGCCAGCGGACTAGCGGGGGTACACCAAGAGACCCAGTACTTC
CDR3aa: CASGLAGVHQETQYF
abundance: few
j_gene: TRBJ2-5
d_gene: TRBD2
v_gene: TRBV6-1

CDR3nt: TGCGCCAGCAGCTTGGAGGGGGTGTGGGGCTACACCTTC
CDR3aa: CASSLEGVWGYTF
abundance: once
j_gene: TRBJ1-2
d_gene: .
v_gene: TRBV5-1

CDR3nt: TGTGCCAGCAGCTTACAGGGAATGGCCACTGAAGCTTTCTTT
CDR3aa: CASSLQGMATEAFF
abundance: .
j_gene: TRBJ1-1
d_gene: .
v_gene: TRBV5-4

CDR3nt: TGTGCCAGCAGCTTCCGACCGGGGGGGAGCACAGATACGCAGTATTTT
CDR3aa: CASSFRPGGSTDTQYF
abundance: once
j_gene: TRBJ2-3
d_gene: TRBD2
v_gene: TRBV7-9

CDR3nt: TGTGCCAGCAGCTTAGTCGCCAGGGGATTTACCGGGGAGCTGTTTTTT
CDR3aa: CASSLVARGFTGELFF
abundance: .
j_gene: TRBJ2-2
d_gene: .
v_gene: TRBV7-9

CDR3nt: TGTGCCAGCAGTCCCGACAGGGTAAGGACGCAGTATTTT
CDR3aa: CASSPDRVRTQYF
abundance: .
j_gene: TRBJ2-3
d_gene: TRBD1
v_gene: TRBV28

CDR3nt: TGCAGCGTTGAGGGACAGGGGGACCAGTTCTTC
CDR3aa: CSVEGQGDQFF
abundance: .
j_gene: TRBJ2-1
d_gene: TRBD1
v_gene: TRBV29-1

CDR3nt: TGTGCCAGCTCACCACCGGGGGCAGCAGGGAATCAGCCCCAGCATTTT
CDR3aa: CASSPPGAAGNQPQHF
abundance: .
j_gene: TRBJ1-5
d_gene: .
v_gene: TRBV18

CDR3nt: TGTGCCAGCAGTAGACAGATTCTCACTGAAGCTTTCTTT
CDR3aa: CASSRQILTEAFF
abundance: once
j_gene: TRBJ1-1
d_gene: .
v_gene: TRBV6-5

CDR3nt: TGTGCCAGCAGCCCCCGGACAGTCTACACCTTC
CDR3aa: CASSPRTVYTF
abundance: .
j_gene: TRBJ1-2
d_gene: .
v_gene: TRBV16

CDR3nt: TGTGCCAGCAGCCCCGGAGACCAAAACACCGGGGAGCTGTTTTTT
CDR3aa: CASSPGDQNTGELFF
abundance: .
j_gene: TRBJ2-2
d_gene: .
v_gene: TRBV9

CDR3nt: TGCGCCAGCAGCTTGGGGATGGCGGGAGAGGCCTACGAGCAGTACTTC
CDR3aa: CASSLGMAGEAYEQYF
abundance: .
j_gene: TRBJ2-7
d_gene: TRBD2
v_gene: TRBV5-1

CDR3nt: TGTGCCAGCAGCTTCGACCCCGGGGGGGCTGGGAATGAGCAGTTCTTC
CDR3aa: CASSFDPGGAGNEQFF
abundance: .
j_gene: TRBJ2-1
d_gene: TRBD2
v_gene: TRBV5-6

CDR3nt: TGTGCCACCAGCAGAGATGGGGACAGGGAAGAGACCCAGTACTTC
CDR3aa: CATSRDGDREETQYF
abundance: few
j_gene: TRBJ2-5
d_gene: TRBD1
v_gene: TRBV15

CDR3nt: TGTGCCAGCAGACTAGCGGGGGGCTCCTACAATGAGCAGTTCTTC
CDR3aa: CASRLAGGSYNEQFF
abundance: .
j_gene: TRBJ2-1
d_gene: TRBD2
v_gene: TRBV6-5

CDR3nt: TGTGCCAGCAGCTTAGAGATGGACAGGGAGATCACCGGGGAGCTGTTTTTT
CDR3aa: CASSLEMDREITGELFF
abundance: .
j_gene: TRBJ2-2
d_gene: TRBD1
v_gene: TRBV13